This T cell receptor (beta chain) was profiled in a study of graft-versus-host responses after intestinal transplantation. Study-level information: Recipients had transplants, and these were multivisceral, liver-intestinal, or isolated intestinal. Each patient got anti-thymocyte globulin induction, then tacrolimus and steroids for about 3 years.

Intraepithelial plus lamina propria lymphocytes were released by processing graft tissue. Of note for this clone: No antigen is known for it.

Data came from immunoSEQ multiplex PCR; TCRdb stores just in-frame clones and leaves some out. In the table there are just over 15,000 clones, around 74% of which are singletons. Overall study findings and caveats: Marrow from the recipient contained GvH clones, some of which had appeared first in ileum or blood.

The sequence was collected from a human patient who received an intestinal transplant, so some T cells may come from the graft donor. The specimen comprised ileum tissue, sampled 14 days after transplant.

The CDR3 DNA reads as TGTGCCAGCAGTGGGTGGAGTGATACGCAGTATTTT. Protein product: CASSGWSDTQYF. The J gene is TRBJ2-3, the V gene TRBV27; D is ambiguous. Germline CDR1 and CDR2: MNHEY and SMNVEV (reference sequence). V lost 5 bases and J 6 bases, leaving 9 bases between the germline ends. CDR3 length: 12 amino acids.